This entry lists 18 T cell receptor beta chains sequenced from one sample in a study of cytomegalovirus exposure and HLA in healthy donors. The PCR used 60 Vbeta and 13 Jbeta primers. The method was immunoSEQ multiplex PCR; TCRdb's version includes in-frame clones alone and lacks a portion of them. The profile shows approximately 170,000 clones, 85% of them singletons. What was sequenced was PBMCs. The receptors shown here come from a boy younger than 10 in good health and CMV-seronegative.

This rearrangement joins TRBV28 to TRBJ2-1; 9 bases align to TRBD1. Per the germline V gene, CDR1 is MDHEN and CDR2 is SYDVKM. The CDR3 is 15 amino acids. The V gene end was trimmed by 4 bases and the J gene end by 8 bases; junction bases not matched to a gene: 9. The CDR3 DNA reads TGTGCCAGCAGTTCATCGGGACAGGGTTTTTATGAGCAGTTCTTC. Translation gives CASSSSGQGFYEQFF.

As to this clone: At one end the junction does not follow the germline gene, possibly because of a read error. The chain is built from TRBV7-9 and TRBJ2-3, with 8 positions matching TRBD1. The CDR3 loop spans 15 amino acids. Germline CDR1 reads SEHNR; CDR2 reads FQNEAQ (reference sequence). The CDR3 sequence is CSSSRQGISTDTQYF. DNA of the CDR3: TGTTCCAGCAGCCGACAGGGGATTAGCACAGATACGCAGTATTTT.

The CDR3 nucleotides read TGTGCCATTGGGGACAGGGGGTTAAATGAGCAGTTCTTC. Protein sequence: CAIGDRGLNEQFF. The J gene is TRBJ2-1, the V gene TRBV15; 11 nucleotides line up with TRBD1. With 10 bases clipped from V and 7 bases from J, the junction kept 6 bases outside the gene matches. The CDR3 runs to 13 residues. Germline-derived CDR1 and CDR2 are LNHNV and YYDKDF (reference sequence).

The rearrangement uses TRBV6-1 and TRBJ2-1, with TRBD2 identical over 9 bases. In germline, CDR1 is MNHNS, CDR2 SASEGT. V lost 3 bases, J lost 1 base, and 4 bases stayed unmatched. The CDR3 spans 16 residues. CDR3 sequence (DNA): TGTGCCAGCAGTGATTCGACTAGCGGTTCCTACAATGAGCAGTTCTTC. Its protein product is CASSDSTSGSYNEQFF.

This chain connects TRBV15 to TRBJ2-2, with 14 positions matching TRBD2. There are 16 residues in the CDR3. V dropped 3 bases and J dropped 7; count of bases not matched to a gene: 4. CDR1 is LNHNV and CDR2 is YYDKDF in the germline V gene (reference sequence). CDR3 protein: CATSRGLAGAGGELFF. In DNA, the CDR3 is TGTGCCACCAGCAGGGGACTAGCGGGAGCGGGCGGGGAGCTGTTTTTT. Drawing the rest from reference TRBV15 and TRBJ2-2, the complete variable domain is DAMVIQNPRYQVTQFGKPVTLSCSQTLNHNVMYWYQQKSSQAPKLLFHYYDKDFNNEADTPDNFQSRRPNTSFCFLDIRSPGLGDTAMYLCATSRGLAGAGGELFFGEGSRLTVL.

This CDR3 reads CASNPSGGRDTQYF. The CDR3 nucleotides read TGTGCCAGCAACCCTAGCGGGGGTAGAGATACGCAGTATTTT. The rearrangement uses TRBV2 and TRBJ2-3; 10 positions agree with TRBD2. The V and J ends lost 7 bases and 5 bases, in that order; junction bases with no gene match: 6. The CDR3 runs to 14 residues. The V gene's germline CDR1 is SNHLY and CDR2 FYNNEI.

The J gene is TRBJ2-1, the V gene TRBV6-1; 10 bases line up with TRBD2. The V gene end was trimmed by 1 base and the J gene end by 5 bases; junction bases not matched to a gene: 8. Germline V gives CDR1 MNHNS, CDR2 SASEGT. This CDR3 has 17 amino acids. The CDR3 protein is CASSEVRLAGVHNEQFF. The DNA of the CDR3 is TGTGCCAGCAGTGAAGTTCGGCTAGCGGGAGTTCACAATGAGCAGTTCTTC.

V usage is TRBV7-6 and J usage is TRBJ2-6; 13 bases agree with TRBD2. V lost 0 bases to trimming and J lost 0 bases; unmatched junction nucleotides: 2. The CDR3 contains 19 residues. Germline V CDR1 and CDR2: SGHVS, FNYEAQ. The CDR3 spells CASSLAGLAGFSGANVLTF. In DNA, the CDR3 is TGTGCCAGCAGCTTAGCGGGACTAGCGGGGTTCTCTGGGGCCAACGTCCTGACTTTC.

The rearrangement links TRBV9 to TRBJ1-1, with D possibly TRBD1 on 6 matching bases. Germline CDR1 SGDLS, CDR2 YYNGEE. This CDR3 contains 15 residues. V was shortened by 0 bases and J by 1 base, with 10 bases between the two germline ends. The DNA for the CDR3 is TGTGCCAGCAGCGTAGTTCCAGGGGCGAACACTGAAGCTTTCTTT. Residues: CASSVVPGANTEAFF.

CDR3 coding DNA: TGTGCCAGCAGTCTCGCTGGCAGGACCTACGAGCAGTACTTC. It specifies CASSLAGRTYEQYF. The rearrangement links TRBV27 to TRBJ2-7, with D uncertain. This CDR3 is built from 14 residues. V lost 5 bases to trimming and J lost 2 bases, with 13 bases between them. The germline V gene has CDR1 MNHEY and CDR2 SMNVEV (reference sequence).

This chain uses TRBV6-1 with TRBJ2-6; TRBD1 matches at 7 bases. The CDR3 is 17 amino acids. Trimming cost V 4 bases and J 1 base; bases outside gene matches: 7. Germline V gene lookup returns CDR1 MNHNS and CDR2 SASEGT. The CDR3 DNA sequence: TGTGCCAGCAGTGGTAGGACAGGAGCTTCTGGGGCCAACGTCCTGACTTTC. It translates to CASSGRTGASGANVLTF.

V gene TRBV27 combines with J gene TRBJ1-5, with TRBD1 identical over 8 bases. Germline trimming cut 5 bases from V and 2 bases from J; bases unmatched to any gene: 2. CDR1 is MNHEY, CDR2 SMNVEV, per germline (reference sequence). CDR3 length: 14 amino acids. CDR3 nucleotide sequence: TGTGCCAGCAGTGACAGGGGAGGCAATCAGCCCCAGCATTTT. Its protein product is CASSDRGGNQPQHF.

The rearrangement joins TRBV5-6 to TRBJ1-1; 10 nucleotides agree with TRBD1. This CDR3 has 15 amino acids. With 2 bases clipped from V and 4 bases from J, the junction kept 5 bases outside the gene matches. Germline loops: CDR1 SGHDT, CDR2 YYEEEE. The CDR3: CASSLRWTGGTEAFF. In nucleotides, the CDR3 is TGTGCCAGCAGCTTAAGGTGGACAGGGGGCACTGAAGCTTTCTTT. The whole variable domain, filled in from reference TRBV5-6 and TRBJ1-1, reads DAGVTQSPTHLIKTRGQQVTLRCSPKSGHDTVSWYQQALGQGPQFIFQYYEEEERQRGNFPDRFSGHQFPNYSSELNVNALLLGDSALYLCASSLRWTGGTEAFFGQGTRLTVV.

As for this clone: This sample includes further DNA sequences coding for the same CDR3. This rearrangement joins TRBV18 to TRBJ1-2, with D possibly being TRBD1 (6 bases). V lost 2 bases to trimming and J lost 4 bases, with 8 bases between them. This CDR3 spans 13 amino acids. Germline loops: CDR1 KGHSH, CDR2 LQKENI. The CDR3 region is CASSPGGGYGYTF. CDR3 nucleotide sequence: TGTGCCAGCTCACCAGGGGGCGGCTATGGCTACACCTTC. Based on the CDR3 plus reference TRBV18 and TRBJ1-2, the full variable domain is NAGVMQNPRHLVRRRGQEARLRCSPMKGHSHVYWYRQLPEEGLKFMVYLQKENIIDESGMPKERFSAEFPKEGPSILRIQQVVRGDSAAYFCASSPGGGYGYTFGSGTRLTVV.

V usage is TRBV5-1 and J usage is TRBJ1-2, with D perhaps TRBD1 (5 bases). The CDR3 extends over 13 amino acids. In germline, CDR1 is SGHRS, CDR2 YFSETQ. V shed 5 bases and J shed 3 bases, with 11 bases lying between them. The CDR3 loop is CASRFRVHYGYTF. CDR3 DNA: TGCGCCAGCAGATTCAGGGTGCACTATGGCTACACCTTC.

The genes are TRBV9 and TRBJ2-7, with 8 bases that match TRBD2. Germline CDR1 SGDLS, CDR2 YYNGEE. The V gene end was trimmed by 4 bases and the J gene end by 6 bases; junction bases not matched to a gene: 12. The CDR3 covers 15 residues. The CDR3 protein is CASSPRTSIPLEQYF. CDR3 sequence (DNA): TGTGCCAGCAGCCCCCGGACTAGCATCCCTCTCGAGCAGTACTTC.

This chain uses TRBV29-1 with TRBJ1-1, with 10 nucleotides matching TRBD1. CDR3 size: 15 residues. J lost 7 bases, V lost 1 base, and 9 bases had no gene match. CDR1 and CDR2 from the germline V gene are SQVTM and ANQGSEA. CDR3 nucleotides: TGCAGCGTTGAAGGGGAGACAGGGGGCAAATTTGAAGCTTTCTTT. This sequence encodes CSVEGETGGKFEAFF. The complete variable domain, with remaining parts taken from reference TRBV29-1 and TRBJ1-1, reads SAVISQKPSRDICQRGTSLTIQCQVDSQVTMMFWYRQQPGQSLTLIATANQGSEATYESGFVIDKFPISRPNLTFSTLTVSNMSPEDSSIYLCSVEGETGGKFEAFFGQGTRLTVV.

This clone was observed a few times. The V call is TRBV29-1, the J call TRBJ2-1; 8 nucleotides line up with TRBD1. Germline assignment: CDR1 SQVTM and CDR2 ANQGSEA. V shed 4 bases, J shed 2 bases, and the junction held 4 bases outside the gene matches. The CDR3 is 14 residues long. As DNA, the CDR3 is TGCAGCGTTGCAGGGACAGGAACCTACAATGAGCAGTTCTTC. It is translated as CSVAGTGTYNEQFF.